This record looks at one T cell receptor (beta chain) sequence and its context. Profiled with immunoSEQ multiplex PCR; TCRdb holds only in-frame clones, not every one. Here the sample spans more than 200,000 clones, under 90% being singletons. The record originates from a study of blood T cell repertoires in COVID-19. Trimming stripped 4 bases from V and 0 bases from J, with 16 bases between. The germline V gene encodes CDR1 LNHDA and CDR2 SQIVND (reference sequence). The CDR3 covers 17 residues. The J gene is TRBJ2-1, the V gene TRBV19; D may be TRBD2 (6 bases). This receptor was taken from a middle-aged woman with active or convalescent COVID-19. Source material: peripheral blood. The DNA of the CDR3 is TGTGCCAGTAGTAAGGGACTCCCCGGCGGCTCCTACAATGAGCAGTTCTTC. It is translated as CASSKGLPGGSYNEQFF.